The 9 T cell receptor beta chains below come from one sample, sequenced in a study of T-cell memory formation after mild COVID-19 listed by TCRdb under 2021. Library method: 5' RACE. TCRdb lists the instrument as Illumina NovaSeq 6000. The public reads were run again by TCRdb, first through fastp at Q25 and then through MiXCR, and only productive beta chains were kept. Identical CDR3 protein sequences are pooled into one entry, listed with their most common genes and DNA. The sample records roughly 300,000 distinct CDR3 sequences, around 8% of which are singletons. 20% to 25% of the sample goes to the ten largest clones. Sequences were obtained from PBMCs or a T cell subset sorted from them (not recorded which). These receptors were taken from a man between 18 and 29 years old who had mild COVID-19 (a few samples of this study predate the infection). The sample titles of this study are shuffled in the database, so cell type and time point are left out; the donor was told from shared clones.

There are many counts of this clonotype. The genes are TRBV12-3 or TRBV12-4 and TRBJ2-3, with D tentatively TRBD1 (8 bases). The CDR3 runs 15 residues. The V and J ends lost 11 bases and 2 bases respectively, with 20 bases between them. The CDR3 DNA reads as TGTGCCCTTCGGCGGGGGACAGGCACCACAGATACGCAGTATTTT. Protein sequence: CALRRGTGTTDTQYF.

Only a few counts were recorded for this clonotype. This chain connects TRBV24-1 to TRBJ2-5; perhaps TRBD1 as D (5 bases). V was shortened by 3 bases and J by 2 bases, with 12 bases between the two germline ends. This CDR3 comprises 15 residues. The germline CDR1 and CDR2 sequences are KGHDR and SFDVKD. CDR3 loop: CATSDPVGAQETQYF. The CDR3 bases are TGTGCCACCAGTGATCCTGTAGGGGCGCAAGAGACCCAGTACTTC.

This clonotype was seen more than once but under ten times. The chain uses TRBV4-2 and TRBJ2-1, with TRBD1 matching over 8 bases. J lost 2 bases, V lost 4 bases, and 10 bases had no gene match. The CDR3 runs to 17 residues. The V gene's germline CDR1 is LGHNA and CDR2 YNFKEQ. For the CDR3, the DNA is TGTGCCAGCAGCCGCCTGGCCGGGACAGGAACCTACAATGAGCAGTTCTTC. Translated, it gives CASSRLAGTGTYNEQFF.

This clonotype was found a few times. This chain links TRBV5-1 with TRBJ2-7; a possible D gene is TRBD2 (6 bases). V was cut by 4 bases and J by 4 bases, with 18 bases left in between. The CDR3 has 15 amino acids. CDR1 and CDR2 from the germline V gene are SGHRS and YFSETQ. As DNA, the CDR3 is TGCGCCAGCAGCGAGGGACCGGGAGTGGCATACGAGCAGTACTTC. It codes for CASSEGPGVAYEQYF.

CDR3 region: CASSPQRETQYF. The CDR3 nucleotides read TGTGCCAGCAGCCCTCAGCGAGAGACCCAGTACTTC. The rearrangement joins TRBV7-2 to TRBJ2-5; D ambiguous. Trimming removed 5 bases from V and 4 bases from J, with 8 bases in between. The germline V gene has CDR1 SGHTA and CDR2 FQGNSA. This CDR3 is 12 amino acids long.

This rearrangement joins TRBV6-2 or TRBV6-3 to TRBJ2-1; a possible D gene is TRBD1 (5 bases). Per germline, CDR1 MNHEY and CDR2 SVGEGT. V lost 7 bases, J lost 8 bases, and 15 bases lay in between. The CDR3 sequence is 13 residues long. The CDR3 reads CASMDRGWDEQFF. The CDR3 DNA is TGTGCCAGCATGGATAGGGGCTGGGATGAGCAGTTCTTC.

This chain's CDR3 is CASSQEWGDGTDTQYF. Written as DNA, the CDR3 is TGTGCCAGCAGCCAAGAGTGGGGGGACGGCACAGATACGCAGTATTTT. The V gene is TRBV14, the J gene TRBJ2-3, with D maybe TRBD2 (6 bases). The V gene lost 0 bases and the J gene lost 1 base, with 11 bases spanning the gap. There are 16 residues in the CDR3. From germline, CDR1 is SGHDN and CDR2 FVKESK. Looking up the rest from reference TRBV14 and TRBJ2-3 gives the full variable domain: EAGVTQFPSHSVIEKGQTVTLRCDPISGHDNLYWYRRVMGKEIKFLLHFVKESKQDESGMPNNRFLAERTGGTYSTLKVQPAELEDSGVYFCASSQEWGDGTDTQYFGPGTRLTVL.

This clonotype has a handful of counts. Sequence at one end of the junction differs from germline and may be a read error. V and J are TRBV20-1 and TRBJ2-3; 9 bases agree with TRBD2. The CDR3 consists of 12 residues. The V gene's germline CDR1 is DFQATT and CDR2 SNEGSKA (reference sequence). In nucleotides, the CDR3 is TGCAGTCCTAGCGGGGTCGGAGATACGCAGTATTTT. This gives the protein CSPSGVGDTQYF.

This clonotype was observed at least ten times. This chain joins TRBV18 and TRBJ2-5; D is ambiguous. V lost 3 bases, J lost 5 bases, and 4 bases lay in between. The CDR3 is made up of 11 amino acids. CDR1 and CDR2 from the germline V gene are KGHSH and LQKENI. CDR3 region: CASSPRETQYF. CDR3 DNA: TGTGCCAGCTCACCTCGGGAGACCCAGTACTTC.